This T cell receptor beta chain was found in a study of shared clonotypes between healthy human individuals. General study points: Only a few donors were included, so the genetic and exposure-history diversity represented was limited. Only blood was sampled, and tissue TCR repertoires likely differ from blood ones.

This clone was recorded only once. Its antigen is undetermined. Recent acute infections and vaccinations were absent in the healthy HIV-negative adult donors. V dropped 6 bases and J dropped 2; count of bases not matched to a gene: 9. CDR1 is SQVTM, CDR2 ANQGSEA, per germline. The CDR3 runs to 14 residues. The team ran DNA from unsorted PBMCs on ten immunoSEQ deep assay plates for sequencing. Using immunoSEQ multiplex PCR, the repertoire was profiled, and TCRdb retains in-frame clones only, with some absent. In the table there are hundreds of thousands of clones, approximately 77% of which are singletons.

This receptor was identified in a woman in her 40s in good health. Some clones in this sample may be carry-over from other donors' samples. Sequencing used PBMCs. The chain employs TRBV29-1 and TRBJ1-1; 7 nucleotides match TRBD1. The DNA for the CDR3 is TGCAGCGTCGCCCCGACAGGGTCTAACACTGAAGCTTTCTTT. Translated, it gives CSVAPTGSNTEAFF.